The TCR beta chain described here comes from a study of blood T cell repertoires in COVID-19. In the study overall: The study drew acute and convalescent COVID-19 samples from the United States, Italy and Spain. T cells, B-cell-depleted T cells, or PBMCs provided the cDNA or gDNA that served as material.

J was trimmed by 8 bases and V by 1 base; bases with no gene match: 8. Germline CDR1 reads KGHDR; CDR2 reads SFDVKD. This CDR3 spans 16 amino acids. Under the authors' procedure: It was from reference gene primer amplification that nucleated cell counts were estimated. Sequenced by immunoSEQ multiplex PCR; TCRdb stores in-frame clones only, minus some. Clone size and V and J calls were adopted from that table, with D and trimming inferred from the DNA. The sample records approximately 150,000 clones, about 88% being singletons. This receptor was identified in a human donor with acute or convalescent COVID-19. The donor label of this sample is uncertain. The sequenced sample consisted of peripheral blood. The chain carries TRBV24-1 and TRBJ2-1, with 9 positions matching TRBD1. As DNA, the CDR3 is TGTGCCACCAGTGATTTACCGGGACAGGGAGCCCATGAGCAGTTCTTC. Protein sequence: CATSDLPGQGAHEQFF.